This is a list of T cell receptor beta chains from one sample in a study of T cell responses to AZD1222 COVID-19 vaccine. The table came from immunoSEQ multiplex PCR; TCRdb's copy has only in-frame clones and leaves some out. The table shows 170,000 or so clones, with 90% occurring only once. The specimen comprised peripheral blood, sampled on day 0 of AZD1222 vaccination. The receptors come from an adult in good health. Each CDR3 is given without its conserved first and last residue.

J | V | CDR3
TRBJ2-4 | TRBV6-6 | ASQTANIQY
TRBJ1-3 | TRBV6-6 | ASSYTTSSGNTIY
TRBJ2-7 | TRBV4-3 | ASSQDRSYEQY
TRBJ1-1 | TRBV19 | ASSIPPTQTVMNTEAF
TRBJ2-2 | TRBV4-2 | ASSQEGSSGGPPGELF
TRBJ1-1 | TRBV7-2 | ASSFLQGNTEAF
TRBJ2-1 | TRBV4-3 | ASSQAGSGNEQF
TRBJ2-5 | TRBV4-3 | ASSLTGGRQETQY
TRBJ2-7 | TRBV6-5 | ASSTPGRYEQY
TRBJ2-7 | TRBV7-9 | ASSGRSYEQY
TRBJ1-3 | TRBV7-8 | ASSLGGSPGNTIY
TRBJ2-2 | TRBV27 | ASSLKGAMNTGELF
TRBJ2-5 | TRBV9 | ASSVGQGIETQY
TRBJ2-3 | TRBV19 | ASSKRGGTDTQY
TRBJ2-1 | TRBV14 | ASSQDLGLANNEQF
TRBJ1-1 | TRBV18 | ASSPYTSEAF
TRBJ2-7 | TRBV18 | ASSQAESYEQY
TRBJ2-1 | TRBV12-3/TRBV12-4 | ASSLGVNQF